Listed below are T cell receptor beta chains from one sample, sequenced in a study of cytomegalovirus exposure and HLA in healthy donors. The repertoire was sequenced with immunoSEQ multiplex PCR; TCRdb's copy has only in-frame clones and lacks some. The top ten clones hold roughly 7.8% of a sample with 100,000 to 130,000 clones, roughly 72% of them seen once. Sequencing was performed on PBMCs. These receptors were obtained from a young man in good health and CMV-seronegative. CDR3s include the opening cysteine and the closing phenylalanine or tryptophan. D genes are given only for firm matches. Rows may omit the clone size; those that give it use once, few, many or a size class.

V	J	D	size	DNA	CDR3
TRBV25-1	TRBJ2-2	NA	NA	TGTGCCAGCAGTGAATACTCCATGGGACTCACCACCGGGGAGCTGTTTTTT	CASSEYSMGLTTGELFF
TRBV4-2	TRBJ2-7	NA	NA	TGTGCCAGCAGCCAAGCTGGCGAGGGGGCCTACGAGCAGTACTTC	CASSQAGEGAYEQYF
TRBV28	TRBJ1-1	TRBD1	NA	TGTGCCAGCACCCAACAGGGGGCGTTCACTGAAGCTTTCTTT	CASTQQGAFTEAFF
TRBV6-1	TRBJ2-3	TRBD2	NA	TGTGCCAGCAGTGAACTAGCGGGGGGATATTCTAGCACAGATACGCAGTATTTT	CASSELAGGYSSTDTQYF
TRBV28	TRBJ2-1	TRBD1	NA	TGTGCCAGCTTTCGCAGGGGGGAGCAGTTCTTC	CASFRRGEQFF
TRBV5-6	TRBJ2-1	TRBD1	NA	TGTGCCAGCAGCCTAGACAGGGGGTCCGACAATGAGCAGTTCTTC	CASSLDRGSDNEQFF
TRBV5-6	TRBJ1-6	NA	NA	TGTGCCAGCACCGTGAAGCGCGGGGCCTCGGGGAATTCACCCCTCCACTTT	CASTVKRGASGNSPLHF
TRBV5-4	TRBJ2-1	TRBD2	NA	TGTGCCAGCAGCTTAAACGGCGGGAGTATCAATGAGCAGTTCTTC	CASSLNGGSINEQFF
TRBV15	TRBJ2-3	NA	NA	TGTGCCACCAGCAGAGATGGGGCGGGGCGGGGCACAGATACGCAGTATTTT	CATSRDGAGRGTDTQYF
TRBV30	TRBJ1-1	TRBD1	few	TGTGCCTGGACGACAGGGCTGAACACTGAAGCTTTCTTT	CAWTTGLNTEAFF
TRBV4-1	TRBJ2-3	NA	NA	TGCGCCAGCAGCCAAGCGGCGGGGTCGAGAACAGATACGCAGTATTTT	CASSQAAGSRTDTQYF
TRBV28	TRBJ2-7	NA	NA	TGTGCCAGCGGTTTGTGGCAGACCTACGAGCAGTACTTC	CASGLWQTYEQYF
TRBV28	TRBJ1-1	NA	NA	TGTGCCAGCCGGGGTTCGAACACTGAAGCTTTCTTT	CASRGSNTEAFF
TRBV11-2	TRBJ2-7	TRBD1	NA	TGTGCCAGCAGCTTAAATGGACAGGGGGAGATAAGCTACGAGCAGTACTTC	CASSLNGQGEISYEQYF
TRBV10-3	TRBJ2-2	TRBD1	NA	TGTGCCATCAGCTACCGACAGGGATTTAACACCGGGGAGCTGTTTTTT	CAISYRQGFNTGELFF
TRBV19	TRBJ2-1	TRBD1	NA	TGTGCCAGTTCCGGGACAGAATTTCGAAATGAGCAGTTCTTC	CASSGTEFRNEQFF
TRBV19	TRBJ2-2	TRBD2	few	TGTGCCAGTAGTCCTACTAGCGGGGGAAACACCGGGGAGCTGTTTTTT	CASSPTSGGNTGELFF
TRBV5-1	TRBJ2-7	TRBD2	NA	TGCGCCAGCAGCTTGGGGCTAGCGGGGAACTCCTACGAGCAGTACTTC	CASSLGLAGNSYEQYF
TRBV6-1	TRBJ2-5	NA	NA	TGTGCCAGCGCGATAGGTCGGCGGGAAATTGAGACCCAGTACTTC	CASAIGRREIETQYF
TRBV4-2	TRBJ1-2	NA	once	TGTGCCAGCAGCCAAGATCGGGACTCTCGCACCTTC	CASSQDRDSRTF
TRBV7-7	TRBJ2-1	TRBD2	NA	TGTGCCAGCAGCTTAGGGCTGAGCGGGATGGGGTACAATGAGCAGTTCTTC	CASSLGLSGMGYNEQFF
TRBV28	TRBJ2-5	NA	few	TGTGCCAGCAGTCCGTTTGCTTGGAGGGACCTCCAAGAGACCCAGTACTTC	CASSPFAWRDLQETQYF
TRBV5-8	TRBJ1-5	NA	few	TGTGCCAGTGGACAGAGCAATCAGCCCCAGCATTTT	CASGQSNQPQHF
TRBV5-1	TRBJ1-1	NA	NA	TGCGCCAGCAAGTCAGCGGGAGGGACTGAAGCTTTCTTT	CASKSAGGTEAFF
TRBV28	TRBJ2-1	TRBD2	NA	TGTGCCAGCAGTTTTGGAACTAGCGGGTATCGGAATGAGCAGTTCTTC	CASSFGTSGYRNEQFF
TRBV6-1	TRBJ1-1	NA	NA	TGTGCCAGCAGTGTGGGGGGACGAACGGATGTTGCTTTCTTT	CASSVGGRTDVAFF
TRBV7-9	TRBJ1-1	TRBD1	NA	TGTGCCAGCAGCTTAGGCGGACAGGGGGCAGTGAACACTGAAGCTTTCTTT	CASSLGGQGAVNTEAFF
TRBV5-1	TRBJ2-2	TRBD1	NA	TGCGCCAGCAATCCGGGACAGACCAACACCGGGGAGCTGTTTTTT	CASNPGQTNTGELFF
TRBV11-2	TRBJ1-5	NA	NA	TGTGCCAGCAGCTTAGCCTCAAGCGGGGGCGAGCAGCCCCAGCATTTT	CASSLASSGGEQPQHF
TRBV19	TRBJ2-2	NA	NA	TGTGCCAGTAGTGGGGGCTCGAAGTACACCGGGGAGCTGTTTTTT	CASSGGSKYTGELFF
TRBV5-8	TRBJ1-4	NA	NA	TGTGCCAGCAGCCTCCGTCCGGGTGAAAAACTGTTTTTT	CASSLRPGEKLFF
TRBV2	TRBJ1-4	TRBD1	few	TGTGCCAGCAAAGAGACAGGGACGAGTGAAAAACTGTTTTTT	CASKETGTSEKLFF
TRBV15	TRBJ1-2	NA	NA	TGTGCCACCAGCAGAGAAGGGGTCGCTAACTATGGCTACACCTTC	CATSREGVANYGYTF
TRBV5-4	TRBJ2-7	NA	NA	TGTGCCAGCAGCAACCCCCAGGTCTACGAGCAGTACTTC	CASSNPQVYEQYF
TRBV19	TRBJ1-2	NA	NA	TGTGCCAGTAGTGCTTCGACAGGCTATGGCTACACCTTC	CASSASTGYGYTF
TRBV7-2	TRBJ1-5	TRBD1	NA	TGTGCCAGCAGCCGTAGGGACAGGGGGGATCAGCCCCAGCATTTT	CASSRRDRGDQPQHF
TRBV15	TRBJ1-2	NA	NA	TGTGCCACCAGCAGAGTGGGGGGAGGGGCCTATGGCTACACCTTC	CATSRVGGGAYGYTF
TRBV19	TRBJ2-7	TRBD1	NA	TGTGCCAGTAGCATCGACAGGGGGCTCTTTGGGCAGTACTTC	CASSIDRGLFGQYF
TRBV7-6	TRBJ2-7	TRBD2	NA	TGTGCCAGCAGTTCGACTGGGACTAGCGGGGGGGTTTTCGGGCCCGAGCAGTACTTC	CASSSTGTSGGVFGPEQYF
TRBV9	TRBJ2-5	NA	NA	TGTGCCAGCAGCCCTGGGGCCCCACCCCAAGAGACCCAGTACTTC	CASSPGAPPQETQYF
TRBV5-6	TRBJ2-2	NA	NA	TGTGCCAGCAGCCTAAACACCGGGGAGCTGTTTTTT	CASSLNTGELFF
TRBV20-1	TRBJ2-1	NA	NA	TGCAGTGCTAGATCCAGCAATGAGCAGTTCTTC	CSARSSNEQFF
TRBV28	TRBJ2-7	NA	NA	TGTGCCAGCAGTCGAATTGGACAGTTCGACGAGCAGTACTTC	CASSRIGQFDEQYF
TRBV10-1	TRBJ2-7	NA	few	TGCGCCAGCAGTGGACAGGCGTCCGAGCAGTACTTC	CASSGQASEQYF
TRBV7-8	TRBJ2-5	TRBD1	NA	TGTGCCAGCAGCTTCGACAGGGCCCAAGAGACCCAGTACTTC	CASSFDRAQETQYF
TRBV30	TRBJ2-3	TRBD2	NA	TGTGCCTGGAGGGATCCGGGACTAGCGAGGGGTATCACAGATACGCAGTATTTT	CAWRDPGLARGITDTQYF
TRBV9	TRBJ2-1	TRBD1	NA	TGTGCCAGCAGCACGAGGACAGGGACTTACAATGAGCAGTTCTTC	CASSTRTGTYNEQFF
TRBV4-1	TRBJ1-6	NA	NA	TGCGCCAGCAGCCAAGTGCCGGAGAGTAATTCACCCCTCCACTTT	CASSQVPESNSPLHF
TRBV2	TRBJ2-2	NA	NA	TGTGCCAGCAGTGTCCAGTCCCGAGGGGAGCTGTTTTTT	CASSVQSRGELFF
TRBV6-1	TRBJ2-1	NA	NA	TGTGCCAGCAGTGAACCCCTGGCTAGCGTCTTGGGTGAGCAGTTCTTC	CASSEPLASVLGEQFF
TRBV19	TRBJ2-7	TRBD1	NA	TGTGCCAGTAGTATAGAGCCCGGGACAGGGGTCGGCGAGCAGTACTTC	CASSIEPGTGVGEQYF
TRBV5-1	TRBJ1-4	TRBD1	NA	TGCGCCAGCAGCCCCCAGACAGGGGAGCGTGAAAAACTGTTTTTT	CASSPQTGEREKLFF
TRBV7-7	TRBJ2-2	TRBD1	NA	TGTGCCAGCAGCCCCGGACAGGGGCCCGGGGAGCTGTTTTTT	CASSPGQGPGELFF
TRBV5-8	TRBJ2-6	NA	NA	TGTGCCAGCAGCTTGGGGCAGATCCACTCTGGGGCCAACGTCCTGACTTTC	CASSLGQIHSGANVLTF
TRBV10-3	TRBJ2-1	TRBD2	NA	TGTGCCATCACGGGGACTAGCGGGATCGGCAATGAGCAGTTCTTC	CAITGTSGIGNEQFF
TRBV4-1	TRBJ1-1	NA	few	TGTGCCAGCAGCCAAGTCCCACAGGGCAACACTGAAGCTTTCTTT	CASSQVPQGNTEAFF
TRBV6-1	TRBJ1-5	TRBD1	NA	TGTGCCAGCAATGGACAGGAAGGTCAGCCCCAGCATTTT	CASNGQEGQPQHF
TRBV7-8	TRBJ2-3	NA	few	TGTGCCAGCAGCCGAAGGGCGGTGGGGGGAGATACGCAGTATTTT	CASSRRAVGGDTQYF
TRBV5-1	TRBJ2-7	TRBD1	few	TGCGCCAGCAGCTTGCGCAGTAGGACAGGCCTCAGCTCCTACGAGCAGTACTTC	CASSLRSRTGLSSYEQYF
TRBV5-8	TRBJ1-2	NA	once	TGTGCCAGCGTACCCTTGGACACGACGCACCTACGGTATGGCTACACCTTC	CASVPLDTTHLRYGYTF